This TCR beta chain was sequenced during a study of cytotoxic CD8 clonotypes in ibrutinib-treated CLL. Study overall: Treatment had run for a median about 11 months, range 6 to 36, when response samples were taken.

The repertoire was sequenced with immunoSEQ multiplex PCR; TCRdb's copy has only in-frame clones and lacks some. The sample includes roughly 220,000 clones, around 70% of them seen just once. V lost 0 bases and J lost 11; bases outside the gene matches: 8. CDR3 length: 15 residues. The germline V gene encodes CDR1 SGHNT and CDR2 YENEEA. Turning to this clone: The antigen is undetermined.

Study-wide findings and caveats: Clonality increased at ibrutinib response, then returned toward baseline at progression. The study found public clonotypes uncommon, contracting or stable on treatment. Clonality at baseline surpassed age-matched healthy donors and tracked circulating CD8+ T-cell counts.

Sample: PBMCs, taken after 12 months of ibrutinib treatment. This clonotype was obtained from a human donor with chronic lymphocytic leukemia. The V call is TRBV11-3, the J call TRBJ2-2; TRBD1 aligns across 8 bases. The CDR3 protein is CASSLDPLGQGELFF. In DNA, the CDR3 is TGTGCCAGCAGCTTAGATCCCCTCGGACAGGGAGAGCTGTTTTTT.